This entry is about one T cell receptor (beta chain). Antigen specificity is unknown. The sample belongs to a study of monozygotic twins with inflammatory bowel disease. Whole-study findings and limits: With others, IBD patients shared fewer clonotypes than healthy twins did, especially with disease activity.

Per sample, reverse transcription was split into eight reactions. Reprocessing the 5' RACE reads, TCRdb reports a single entry for every CDR3 protein and omits DNA. The sample data list over 110,000 distinct CDR3 sequences. The CDR3 covers 14 residues. Germline CDR1 DFQATT, CDR2 SNEGSKA (reference sequence). The V and J genes are TRBV20-1 and TRBJ2-3. This TCR was recovered from a human donor with ulcerative colitis or Crohn's disease, or a healthy co-twin of an affected twin (not recorded which). Source material: blood. The CDR3 sequence is CSAPDFPSTDTQYF.